This T cell receptor beta chain originates from a study of metastatic and nonmetastatic thyroid tumors. About the study: Malignant thyroid and benign thyroid patients provided blood and tumor or nodule tissue whose repertoires were compared.

In the authors' methods: A classifier for distant metastasis in papillary thyroid cancer was constructed using CDR3 differences observed across clinicopathological groups. TCRdb re-clonotyped the PCR reads via MiXCR. The V and J calls come from TCRdb's annotation, not from the publication. The repertoire holds some 15,000 clones, around 3.8% seen once, with around a quarter in the top ten. CDR3 length: 16 amino acids. From germline, CDR1 is MNHNS and CDR2 SASEGT. V lost 0 bases to trimming and J lost 5 bases, with 16 bases between them. Relative to its sample, this clone is medium-sized. Before thyroid surgery, none of the patients had received any treatment.

Sequencing was carried out using tumor tissue. The TCR comes from a female donor with papillary thyroid cancer or a benign thyroid nodule (not recorded which). Some clones in this sample may be carry-over from other donors' samples. The chain links TRBV6-1 to TRBJ2-5, with D perhaps TRBD1 or TRBD2 (5 bases each). CDR3 sequence reads: CASSEALTEGYETQYF. CDR3 sequence (DNA): TGTGCCAGCAGTGAAGCGTTGACAGAGGGTTATGAGACCCAGTACTTC.